These 30 T cell receptor beta chains were sequenced from one sample in a study of blood T cells in healthy people across ages. Next came a second PCR, run for about 7 to 11 cycles, which used a sample-barcoded 5' primer along with a J-beta primer mix. Each CDR3 protein gets one entry after TCRdb re-called the 5' RACE reads with MiXCR. The table includes 1.2 million to 1.5 million distinct CDR3 sequences, roughly 40% detected once. The specimen was blood. Source of these receptors: a young woman in good health.

This clonotype occurred a few times. The gene calls are TRBV9 and TRBJ1-1, with D perhaps matching TRBD1 (5 bases). This CDR3 has 15 residues. V was cut by 0 bases and J by 2 bases, with 11 bases left in between. From germline, CDR1 is SGDLS and CDR2 YYNGEE. The CDR3 reads CASSVAKGLNTEAFF. The CDR3 DNA is TGTGCCAGCAGCGTAGCTAAGGGGCTAAACACTGAAGCTTTCTTT.

The chain links TRBV4-2 to TRBJ2-2; D gene unclear. The CDR3 is made up of 15 amino acids. Trimming removed 1 base at V and 4 bases at J, with 10 bases between. The germline gives CDR1 LGHNA, CDR2 YNFKEQ. The CDR3 bases are TGTGCCAGCAGCCAAGTTGGTGACTTCACCGGGGAGCTGTTTTTT. This translates into CASSQVGDFTGELFF.

This chain uses TRBV28 with TRBJ2-3, with TRBD2 matching 9 bases. Unmatched junction bases numbered 12, after V lost 6 bases and J lost 2 bases. Per germline, CDR1 MDHEN and CDR2 SYDVKM. The CDR3 runs to 17 residues. The CDR3 DNA is TGTGCCAGCAGCCCCCCAAGGGGACTAGCCTACACAGATACGCAGTATTTT. Protein product: CASSPPRGLAYTDTQYF.

The chain employs TRBV25-1 and TRBJ2-7; TRBD1 matches at 9 bases. The germline V gene encodes CDR1 MGHDK and CDR2 SYGVNS. V was pared by 2 bases and J by 2 bases, with 4 bases of the junction left unmatched. CDR3 size: 15 residues. CDR3 sequence (DNA): TGTGCCAGCAGTGAAACCCGGACAGGGGCCTACGAGCAGTACTTC. Protein sequence: CASSETRTGAYEQYF.

In its sample, this clonotype was seen a few times. J is TRBJ2-7 and V is TRBV2; D possibly corresponds to TRBD1 (5 bases). Trimming shortened V by 0 bases and J by 8 bases, and 8 bases separated the two germline ends. Germline CDR1 and CDR2: SNHLY and FYNNEI. The CDR3 consists of 12 residues. CDR3 bases: TGTGCCAGCAGTGAAGCGGGGCCGAAGCAGTACTTC. It is translated as CASSEAGPKQYF. The full variable domain, completed using reference TRBV2 and TRBJ2-7, is EPEVTQTPSHQVTQMGQEVILRCVPISNHLYFYWYRQILGQKVEFLVSFYNNEISEKSEIFDDQFSVERPDGSNFTLKIRSTKLEDSAMYFCASSEAGPKQYFGPGTRLTVT.

This clonotype was counted between two and nine times. The chain has TRBV5-1 and TRBJ1-4; D is unclear. The germline V gene has CDR1 SGHRS and CDR2 YFSETQ. The V and J ends lost 1 base and 6 bases respectively, with 10 bases between them. The CDR3 loop spans 14 amino acids. CDR3 nucleotide sequence: TGCGCCAGCAGCTTGATGGGTCAGGATGAAAAACTGTTTTTT. Residues: CASSLMGQDEKLFF.

A remark on this clonotype: The CDR3 does not end in the conserved phenylalanine or tryptophan, so this is likely a read error. This chain connects TRBV4-1 to TRBJ2-7; 9 bases match TRBD2. Losses at the gene ends were 1 base for V and 3 bases for J; bases not matched to a gene: 13. The CDR3 has 18 residues. Germline V gene lookup returns CDR1 MGHRA and CDR2 YSYEKL. The CDR3 protein is CASSQAPPVGGRGYEQYL. Here the CDR3 DNA reads TGCGCCAGCAGCCAAGCCCCGCCGGTTGGCGGGAGGGGCTACGAGCAGTACTTG.

This clonotype was seen more than once but under ten times. V is TRBV29-1 and J is TRBJ2-7; 8 positions agree with TRBD1. The CDR3 has 14 amino acids. Trimming removed 1 base from V and 5 bases from J; junction bases left unmatched: 7. CDR1 is SQVTM and CDR2 is ANQGSEA in the germline V gene. The CDR3 spells CSVEVYGQGDEQYF. The CDR3, as DNA: TGCAGCGTTGAAGTTTACGGACAGGGCGACGAGCAGTACTTC.

About this clonotype: At one boundary the junction diverges from the germline segment, which might be a read error. The rearrangement uses TRBV7-6 and TRBJ2-3; 8 bases are shared with TRBD2. Germline V gives CDR1 SGHVS, CDR2 FNYEAQ. This CDR3 has 17 amino acids. CDR3 coding DNA: TGTACCAGCAGCTTAGGAGGGACTAGGGGATACACAGATACGCAGTATTTT. This translates into CTSSLGGTRGYTDTQYF.

V usage is TRBV19 and J usage is TRBJ1-5, with unresolved D. V was shortened by 7 bases and J by 5 bases, with 12 bases between the two germline ends. The CDR3 sequence is 13 residues long. Per the germline V gene, CDR1 is LNHDA and CDR2 is SQIVND (reference sequence). CDR3 loop: CASKRTTDQPQHF. The CDR3 DNA is TGTGCCAGTAAGAGGACTACCGATCAGCCCCAGCATTTT. Full variable domain (rest looked up from reference TRBV19 and TRBJ1-5): DGGITQSPKYLFRKEGQNVTLSCEQNLNHDAMYWYRQDPGQGLRLIYYSQIVNDFQKGDIAEGYSVSREKKESFPLTVTSAQKNPTAFYLCASKRTTDQPQHFGDGTRLSIL.

Regarding this clonotype: The conserved final phenylalanine or tryptophan is absent from the CDR3, which likely points to a read error. The CDR3 here is CASSVVAGVASTDTQYL. Written as DNA, the CDR3 is TGTGCCAGCAGTGTGGTAGCGGGGGTTGCTAGCACAGATACGCAGTATTTA. The chain is built from TRBV28 and TRBJ2-3; 9 bases fit TRBD2. J gave up 0 bases and V 5 bases, and 9 bases lay outside the gene matches. The CDR3 loop spans 17 amino acids. Germline CDR1 reads MDHEN; CDR2 reads SYDVKM.

V gene TRBV20-1 combines with J gene TRBJ2-1; D not resolved. Germline-derived CDR1 and CDR2 are DFQATT and SNEGSKA (reference sequence). CDR3 length equals 13 residues. Deletions cut 7 bases from V and 5 bases from J, with 15 bases between. The CDR3 loop is CSGVLRRNNEQFF. CDR3 DNA sequence: TGCAGTGGAGTCCTAAGGAGAAACAATGAGCAGTTCTTC.

This clonotype was detected only a few times. V usage is TRBV20-1 and J usage is TRBJ2-4, with a tentative D call TRBD2 (6 bases). This CDR3 spans 19 amino acids. Germline CDR1 reads DFQATT; CDR2 reads SNEGSKA (reference sequence). Trimming pared 6 bases from V and 8 bases from J, leaving 35 bases between. The CDR3 DNA reads TGCAGTGCCTCTGAGGAGGACAAACTTAAAGCGGGCCTGGGAGACATTCAGTACTTC. Amino acids: CSASEEDKLKAGLGDIQYF.

The CDR3 region has the DNA TGTGCCAGCTCAAGATGGACTAGCGGGGGGCTTAGCACAGATACGCAGTATTTT. It specifies CASSRWTSGGLSTDTQYF. V and J are TRBV6-1 and TRBJ2-3; 14 nucleotides agree with TRBD2. V shed 8 bases, J shed 0 bases, and the junction held 10 bases outside the gene matches. Per the germline V gene, CDR1 is MNHNS and CDR2 is SASEGT. The CDR3 is 18 residues long.

The chain joins TRBV12-3 or TRBV12-4 to TRBJ2-3; D might be TRBD1 or TRBD2, each matching 6 bases. The germline V and J ends were trimmed by 3 bases and 5 bases, with 21 bases remaining between them. The CDR3 totals 17 residues. The CDR3 sequence: CASSFRDWGARVDTQYF. The CDR3 coding sequence is TGTGCCAGCAGTTTCCGGGATTGGGGGGCCCGGGTAGATACGCAGTATTTT.

The gene calls are TRBV10-3 and TRBJ2-7; 8 bases match TRBD1. This CDR3 has 13 amino acids. The J segment lost 5 bases and the V segment lost 4 bases, leaving 4 bases of the junction unmatched. Germline lookup yields CDR1 ENHRY and CDR2 SYGVKD. The CDR3 protein is CAISATGENEQYF. DNA of the CDR3: TGTGCCATCAGTGCGACAGGGGAGAACGAGCAGTACTTC.

The rearrangement joins TRBV6-1 to TRBJ1-5; D ambiguous. The germline gives CDR1 MNHNS, CDR2 SASEGT. The V and J ends lost 4 bases and 0 bases respectively, with 4 bases between them. This CDR3 is 13 amino acids long. CDR3 protein: CASSVSSNQPQHF. The CDR3 bases are TGTGCCAGCAGTGTAAGTAGCAATCAGCCCCAGCATTTT.

This clonotype was picked up a small number of times. This chain connects TRBV10-3 to TRBJ2-7; no reliable D call. The CDR3 is made up of 14 amino acids. V lost 8 bases to trimming and J lost 4 bases, with 18 bases between them. The germline V gene encodes CDR1 ENHRY and CDR2 SYGVKD. CDR3 in amino acids: CAISGDPKQYEQYF. CDR3 DNA: TGTGCCATCTCGGGCGACCCAAAGCAGTACGAGCAGTACTTC.

This clonotype was counted between two and nine times. J is TRBJ2-3 and V is TRBV12-3 or TRBV12-4, with 8 bases fitting TRBD2. With V trimmed by 5 bases and J by 4 bases, 11 bases remained unmatched. This CDR3 comprises 16 residues. CDR3 nucleotide sequence: TGTGCCAGCAGTCGCCTGGGACTAGTACTTGCAGATACGCAGTATTTT. Its protein product is CASSRLGLVLADTQYF.

This clonotype was counted only a few times. The chain carries TRBV7-9 and TRBJ1-3; the match to TRBD1 covers 7 bases. V gave up 5 bases and J gave up 0 bases; unmatched junction bases: 7. Germline CDR1 SEHNR, CDR2 FQNEAQ (reference sequence). The length of the CDR3 is 16 residues. The CDR3 region has the DNA TGTGCCAGCAGCGTCGGGACAGCGAGCTCTGGAAACACCATATATTTT. It is translated as CASSVGTASSGNTIYF.

The V gene is TRBV3-1, the J gene TRBJ2-7, with 10 bases that match TRBD1. The CDR3 is 15 residues long. CDR1 and CDR2 from the germline V gene are LGHDT and YNNKEL (reference sequence). The V segment lost 1 base and the J segment 3 bases; nucleotides outside the gene matches: 3. The CDR3 bases are TGTGCCAGCAGCCAAGGAAGGACAGGGGGCTACGAGCAGTACTTC. Its protein is CASSQGRTGGYEQYF.

In its sample, this clonotype was seen once. CDR3 nucleotide sequence: TGTGCCAGCAGTTTCCTCCGGGGAGGGCTGAACACTGAAGCTTTCTTT. Translated: CASSFLRGGLNTEAFF. This sequence joins TRBV27 and TRBJ1-1; D gene ambiguous. V lost 3 bases and J lost 0, with 14 bases in between. There are 16 residues in the CDR3. Looked up from germline, CDR1 is MNHEY and CDR2 is SMNVEV (reference sequence).

The table lists this clonotype with a few counts. The V call is TRBV10-3, the J call TRBJ1-2, with TRBD1 matching over 7 bases. V was clipped by 5 bases and J by 10 bases; unmatched bases: 10. This CDR3 is 13 amino acids long. In germline, CDR1 is ENHRY, CDR2 SYGVKD. CDR3 sequence: CAISQGEVRDYTF. The CDR3 DNA is TGTGCCATCAGTCAGGGGGAAGTAAGGGACTACACCTTC.

The chain carries TRBV10-3 and TRBJ1-5; 8 bases line up with TRBD1. The CDR3 is 13 amino acids. Germline-derived CDR1 and CDR2 are ENHRY and SYGVKD. Trimming removed 9 bases from V and 3 bases from J; junction bases left unmatched: 4. Here the CDR3 reads CAIGQGDNQPQHF. CDR3 in DNA: TGTGCCATTGGACAGGGTGACAATCAGCCCCAGCATTTT.

This chain joins TRBV3-1 and TRBJ1-1; the D is unclear. The germline V and J ends were trimmed by 2 bases and 11 bases, with 15 bases remaining between them. Germline loops: CDR1 LGHDT, CDR2 YNNKEL (reference sequence). This CDR3 has 13 residues. The CDR3 here is CASSQTDSSLAFF. The CDR3 DNA sequence: TGTGCCAGCAGCCAAACAGATTCCTCGTTGGCTTTCTTT. Looking up the rest from reference TRBV3-1 and TRBJ1-1 gives the full variable domain: DTAVSQTPKYLVTQMGNDKSIKCEQNLGHDTMYWYKQDSKKFLKIMFSYNNKELIINETVPNRFSPKSPDKAHLNLHINSLELGDSAVYFCASSQTDSSLAFFGQGTRLTVV.

The V call is TRBV15, the J call TRBJ1-1, with a tentative D call TRBD1 (6 bases). Looked up from germline, CDR1 is LNHNV and CDR2 is YYDKDF (reference sequence). The CDR3 runs to 15 residues. The V gene lost 2 bases and the J gene lost 1 base, with 11 bases spanning the gap. The CDR3 here is CATSRQGKGNTEAFF. CDR3 nucleotides: TGTGCCACCAGCAGACAGGGGAAAGGGAACACTGAAGCTTTCTTT.

V and J are TRBV20-1 and TRBJ2-4; D may correspond to TRBD1 or TRBD2 (6 bases each). The DNA end lines up better with TRBJ2-7; the J call may be wrong. The CDR3 sequence is 12 residues long. The germline V gene has CDR1 DFQATT and CDR2 SNEGSKA (reference sequence). This chain's CDR3 is CSALEGEDEQYF. CDR3 nucleotide sequence: TGCAGTGCCCTAGAGGGGGAGGACGAGCAGTACTTC.

The chain employs TRBV7-9 and TRBJ2-1; 8 bases are a match to TRBD2. Per the germline V gene, CDR1 is SEHNR and CDR2 is FQNEAQ (reference sequence). V dropped 0 bases and J dropped 4; count of bases not matched to a gene: 14. This CDR3 has 19 residues. CDR3 residues: CASSLAHGTGGVSYNEQFF. CDR3 nucleotides: TGTGCCAGCAGCTTAGCGCACGGAACGGGGGGGGTATCTTACAATGAGCAGTTCTTC.

Note on this clonotype: A much larger clone differs from this one at a single base, so this may be a read error. The chain couples TRBV6-1 to TRBJ2-1; D gene uncertain. V gave up 8 bases and J gave up 10 bases, with 12 bases separating them. CDR3 size: 11 residues. Germline CDR1 and CDR2: MNHNS and SASEGT. In DNA form, the CDR3 reads TGTGCCAGCGGGTATATGGGCGAGCAGTTCTTC. It specifies CASGYMGEQFF.

The V gene is TRBV27, the J gene TRBJ2-3, with D perhaps matching TRBD2 (6 bases). V lost 1 base and J 2 bases, leaving 19 bases between the germline ends. This CDR3 is built from 18 residues. The V gene's germline CDR1 is MNHEY and CDR2 SMNVEV (reference sequence). The chain's CDR3 is CASSLLGVGGEATDTQYF. The CDR3 DNA is TGTGCCAGCAGTTTATTAGGTGTCGGGGGAGAGGCCACAGATACGCAGTATTTT.